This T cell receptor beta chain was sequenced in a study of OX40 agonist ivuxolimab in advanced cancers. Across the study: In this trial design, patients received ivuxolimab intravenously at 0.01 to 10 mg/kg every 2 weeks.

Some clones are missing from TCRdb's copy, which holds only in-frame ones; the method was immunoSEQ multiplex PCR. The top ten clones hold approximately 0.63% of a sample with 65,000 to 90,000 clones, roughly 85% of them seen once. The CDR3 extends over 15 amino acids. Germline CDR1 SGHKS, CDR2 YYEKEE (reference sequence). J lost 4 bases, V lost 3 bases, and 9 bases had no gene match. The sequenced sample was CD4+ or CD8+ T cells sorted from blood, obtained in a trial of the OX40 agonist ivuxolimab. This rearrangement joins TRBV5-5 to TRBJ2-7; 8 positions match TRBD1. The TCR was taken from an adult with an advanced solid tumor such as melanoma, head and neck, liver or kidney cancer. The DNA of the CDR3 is TGTGCCAGCAGCTCCATGGACAGGGTTATATACGAGCAGTACTTC. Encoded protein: CASSSMDRVIYEQYF.